The next 4 T cell receptor beta chains were all read from a single sample in a study of cytotoxic CD8 clonotypes in ibrutinib-treated CLL. The table came from immunoSEQ multiplex PCR; TCRdb's copy has only in-frame clones and leaves some out. The sample has roughly 200,000 clones; over 60% are singletons. Sample: PBMCs, taken after 24 months of ibrutinib treatment. The receptors derive from a human donor with chronic lymphocytic leukemia.

This chain connects TRBV9 to TRBJ2-7; 7 nucleotides match TRBD1. Unmatched junction bases numbered 4, after V lost 4 bases and J lost 3 bases. The germline CDR1 and CDR2 sequences are SGDLS and YYNGEE. The CDR3 is 13 amino acids. The DNA for the CDR3 is TGTGCCAGCAGCCCCCGGGACAGCTACGAGCAGTACTTC. Protein sequence: CASSPRDSYEQYF. The full variable domain, its missing parts supplied by reference TRBV9 and TRBJ2-7, is DSGVTQTPKHLITATGQRVTLRCSPRSGDLSVYWYQQSLDQGLQFLIQYYNGEERAKGNILERFSAQQFPDLHSELNLSSLELGDSALYFCASSPRDSYEQYFGPGTRLTVT.

J is TRBJ2-1 and V is TRBV6-4; no firm D call. CDR3 size: 16 residues. With 2 bases removed from V and 5 bases from J, the gap between germline ends came to 16 bases. Germline values: CDR1 MRHNA, CDR2 SNTAGT. CDR3 amino acids: CASSDVPLGSDNEQFF. In nucleotides, the CDR3 is TGTGCCAGCAGTGACGTTCCCCTAGGAAGCGACAATGAGCAGTTCTTC.

This chain joins TRBV30 and TRBJ1-1; D call uncertain. The CDR3 covers 19 residues. Trimming cost V 0 bases and J 4 bases, with 27 bases left between them. Germline CDR1 and CDR2: GTSNPN and SVGIG (reference sequence). DNA for the CDR3: TGTGCCTGGAGTGTACCCAGAATAGGACTCATAGAACGGGCCACTGAAGCTTTCTTT. As protein: CAWSVPRIGLIERATEAFF.

The rearrangement joins TRBV30 to TRBJ2-3; TRBD2 matches at 8 bases. The germline V gene encodes CDR1 GTSNPN and CDR2 SVGIG (reference sequence). This CDR3 contains 16 residues. J was trimmed by 1 base and V by 0 bases; bases with no gene match: 6. DNA of the CDR3: TGTGCCTGGAGTGTTCGGGAGGGCCGGGGCACAGATACGCAGTATTTT. Protein product: CAWSVREGRGTDTQYF.